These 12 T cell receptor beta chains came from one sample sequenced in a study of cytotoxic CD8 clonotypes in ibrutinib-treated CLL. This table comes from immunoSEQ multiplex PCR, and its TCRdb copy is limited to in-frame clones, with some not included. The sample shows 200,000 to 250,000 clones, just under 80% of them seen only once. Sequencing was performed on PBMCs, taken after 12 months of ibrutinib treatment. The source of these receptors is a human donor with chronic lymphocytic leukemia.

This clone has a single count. CDR3 in DNA: TGTGCCAGCAGCCAAAGGACTAGCAGGGGTCGAGAGACCCAGTACTTC. Translating gives CASSQRTSRGRETQYF. This rearrangement joins TRBV4-2 to TRBJ2-5; 8 nucleotides align to TRBD2. The CDR3 extends over 16 amino acids. Germline trimming cut 2 bases from V and 4 bases from J; bases unmatched to any gene: 9. CDR1 and CDR2 from the germline V gene are LGHNA and YNFKEQ.

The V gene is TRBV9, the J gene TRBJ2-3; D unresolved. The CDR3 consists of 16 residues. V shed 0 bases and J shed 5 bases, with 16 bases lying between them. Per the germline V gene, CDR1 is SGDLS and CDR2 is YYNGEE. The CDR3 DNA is TGTGCCAGCAGCGTAGGGATTGTGTCGTGGGGAGATACGCAGTATTTT. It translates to CASSVGIVSWGDTQYF.

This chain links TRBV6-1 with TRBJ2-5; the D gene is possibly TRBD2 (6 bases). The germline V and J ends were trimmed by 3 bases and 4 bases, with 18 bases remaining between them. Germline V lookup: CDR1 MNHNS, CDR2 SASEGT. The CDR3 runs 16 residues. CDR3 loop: CASSERRLGVGETQYF. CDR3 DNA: TGTGCCAGCAGTGAGAGGAGACTAGGGGTGGGAGAGACCCAGTACTTC.

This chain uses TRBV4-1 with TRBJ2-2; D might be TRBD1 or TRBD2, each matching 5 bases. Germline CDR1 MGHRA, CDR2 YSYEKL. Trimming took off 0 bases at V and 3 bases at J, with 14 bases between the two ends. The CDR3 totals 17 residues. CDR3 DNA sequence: TGCGCCAGCAGCCAAGAAGCCTCACGGGACGACACCGGGGAGCTGTTTTTT. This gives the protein CASSQEASRDDTGELFF.

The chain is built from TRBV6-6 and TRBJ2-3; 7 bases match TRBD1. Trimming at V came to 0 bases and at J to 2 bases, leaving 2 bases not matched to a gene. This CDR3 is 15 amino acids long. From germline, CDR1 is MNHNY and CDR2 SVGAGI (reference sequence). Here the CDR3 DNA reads TGTGCCAGCAGTTACTCGGGACAGACCACAGATACGCAGTATTTT. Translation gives CASSYSGQTTDTQYF.

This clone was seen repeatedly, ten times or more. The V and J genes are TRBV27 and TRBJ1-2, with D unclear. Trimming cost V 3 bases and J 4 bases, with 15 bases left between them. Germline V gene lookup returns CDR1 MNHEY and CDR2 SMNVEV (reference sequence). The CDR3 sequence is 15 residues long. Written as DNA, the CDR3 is TGTGCCAGCAGTTTCCACCGCTCCGGGGTCTATGGCTACACCTTC. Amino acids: CASSFHRSGVYGYTF.

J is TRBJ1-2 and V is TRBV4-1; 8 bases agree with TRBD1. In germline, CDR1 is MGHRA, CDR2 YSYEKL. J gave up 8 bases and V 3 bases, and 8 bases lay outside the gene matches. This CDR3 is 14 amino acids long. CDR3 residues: CASSQARDRTGYTF. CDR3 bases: TGCGCCAGCAGCCAGGCCCGGGACAGGACGGGCTACACCTTC.

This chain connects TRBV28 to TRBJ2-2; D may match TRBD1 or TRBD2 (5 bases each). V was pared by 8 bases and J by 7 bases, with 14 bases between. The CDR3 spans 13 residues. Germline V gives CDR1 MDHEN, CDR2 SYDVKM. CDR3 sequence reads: CASGDPLLGELFF. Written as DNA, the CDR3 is TGTGCCAGCGGGGACCCACTGCTCGGGGAGCTGTTTTTT.

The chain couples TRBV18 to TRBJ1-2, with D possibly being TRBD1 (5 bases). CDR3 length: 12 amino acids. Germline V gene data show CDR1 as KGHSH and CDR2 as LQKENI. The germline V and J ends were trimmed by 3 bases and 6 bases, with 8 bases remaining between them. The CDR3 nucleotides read TGTGCCAGCTCACCGGGCAGGGATGGCTACACCTTC. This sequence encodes CASSPGRDGYTF.

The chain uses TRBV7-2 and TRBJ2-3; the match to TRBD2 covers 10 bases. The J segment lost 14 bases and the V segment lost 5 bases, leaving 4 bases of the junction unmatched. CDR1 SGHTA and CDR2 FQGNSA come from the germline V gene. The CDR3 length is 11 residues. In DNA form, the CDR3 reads TGTGCCAGCAGCCGCGGGACTAGCGTGTATTTT. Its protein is CASSRGTSVYF.

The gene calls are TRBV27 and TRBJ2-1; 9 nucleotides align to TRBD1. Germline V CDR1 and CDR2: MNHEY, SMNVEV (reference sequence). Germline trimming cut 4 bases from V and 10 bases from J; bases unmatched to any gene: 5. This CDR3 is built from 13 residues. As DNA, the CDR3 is TGTGCCAGCAGTTGGACAGGGGTGGAAGAGCAGTTCTTC. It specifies CASSWTGVEEQFF.

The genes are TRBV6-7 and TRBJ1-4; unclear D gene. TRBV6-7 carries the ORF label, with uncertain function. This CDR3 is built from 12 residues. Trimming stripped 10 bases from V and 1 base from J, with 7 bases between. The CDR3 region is CATQVTNEKLFF. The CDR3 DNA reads TGTGCCACTCAGGTAACTAATGAAAAACTGTTTTTT.